These T cell receptor beta chains were read from a single sample in a study of blood T cell repertoires in COVID-19. TCRdb's copy holds only in-frame clones and misses some; the assay was immunoSEQ multiplex PCR. Altogether 340,000 or so clones are present, 65% to 90% being singletons, with the ten largest covering 4% to 5.5%. Sequenced: PBMCs or T cells enriched from blood (not recorded which). These receptors were taken from a woman in her forties with acute COVID-19. Each CDR3 is given with its conserved first and last residue. Fields, in order: J gene, CDR3 length, V gene, D gene, CDR3 protein. The D gene is left open where the match is weak.

J: TRBJ1-3
length: 16
V: TRBV28
D: TRBD1
CDR3: CASSGAAGTAGNTIYF

J: TRBJ1-6
length: 14
V: TRBV7-9
D: TRBD1
CDR3: CASSQGQANSPLHF

J: TRBJ1-1
length: 14
V: TRBV7-9
D: TRBD1
CDR3: CASSLKGAHTEAFF

J: TRBJ1-1
length: 12
V: TRBV10-3
D: .
CDR3: CAISEREREAFF

J: TRBJ1-5
length: 16
V: TRBV19
D: TRBD1
CDR3: CASGGQGKYSNQPQHF

J: TRBJ2-5
length: 14
V: TRBV6-5
D: TRBD1
CDR3: CASSRGQGGETQYF

J: TRBJ2-5
length: 16
V: TRBV28
D: TRBD2
CDR3: CASRLSSGSNLETQYF

J: TRBJ2-1
length: 15
V: TRBV7-2
D: TRBD2
CDR3: CASSLAAGGEYEQFF

J: TRBJ1-6
length: 12
V: TRBV2
D: .
CDR3: CASSLRDSPLHF

J: TRBJ2-2
length: 17
V: TRBV7-2
D: .
CDR3: CASSLVGGNMNTGELFF

J: TRBJ2-3
length: 17
V: TRBV3-1/TRBV3-2
D: TRBD2
CDR3: CASSQGRLAGSTDTQYF

J: TRBJ1-1
length: 16
V: TRBV6-2/TRBV6-3
D: .
CDR3: CASSYSMGQGRTEAFF

J: TRBJ1-4
length: 13
V: TRBV4-1
D: .
CDR3: CASSQERREKLFF

J: TRBJ2-1
length: 14
V: TRBV3-1/TRBV3-2
D: TRBD2
CDR3: CASSQPGGGNGQFF

J: TRBJ1-4
length: 15
V: TRBV9
D: TRBD1
CDR3: CASSNRQGSDEKLFF

J: TRBJ2-3
length: 18
V: TRBV25-1
D: TRBD2
CDR3: CASSDPTRLAGVADTQYF

J: TRBJ1-4
length: 14
V: TRBV2
D: TRBD1
CDR3: CASSLGTVPKLLFF

J: TRBJ1-4
length: 15
V: TRBV28
D: .
CDR3: CASSLQQGRGEKLFF

J: TRBJ2-7
length: 15
V: TRBV6-2/TRBV6-3
D: .
CDR3: CASSYRTGATYEQYF

J: TRBJ2-1
length: 16
V: TRBV4-3
D: TRBD1
CDR3: CASSQGHRGFYNEQFF

J: TRBJ1-5
length: 13
V: TRBV2
D: TRBD1
CDR3: CASSQGEGQPQHF

J: TRBJ1-1
length: 13
V: TRBV3-1/TRBV3-2
D: .
CDR3: CASSFMGDTEAFF

J: TRBJ2-1
length: 15
V: TRBV5-4
D: .
CDR3: CASTPGTSSYNEQFF

J: TRBJ1-3
length: 16
V: TRBV5-5
D: .
CDR3: CASSLGRGPSGNTIYF

J: TRBJ1-6
length: 15
V: TRBV7-3
D: TRBD1
CDR3: CASSLSGTGDSPLHF

J: TRBJ2-1
length: 15
V: TRBV15
D: TRBD2
CDR3: CATSPRTSGYNEQFF

J: TRBJ2-1
length: 15
V: TRBV6-2/TRBV6-3
D: TRBD2
CDR3: CASSSTSGSYNEQFF

J: TRBJ1-2
length: 13
V: TRBV28
D: .
CDR3: CASNPVSVDGYTF

J: TRBJ1-1
length: 15
V: TRBV6-5
D: TRBD1
CDR3: CASSRPTGLDTEAFF

J: TRBJ2-1
length: 11
V: TRBV29-1
D: TRBD2
CDR3: CSVAGRNEQFF

J: TRBJ1-2
length: 14
V: TRBV19
D: .
CDR3: CASSSRQTLYGYTF

J: TRBJ2-3
length: 15
V: TRBV4-3
D: .
CDR3: CASSRESPGTDTQYF

J: TRBJ2-3
length: 15
V: TRBV7-9
D: TRBD2
CDR3: CASTSGGIFTDTQYF

J: TRBJ2-5
length: 15
V: TRBV5-5
D: TRBD2
CDR3: CASSLISLAGETQYF

J: TRBJ1-2
length: 15
V: TRBV9
D: TRBD1
CDR3: CASSPLGQQGGGYTF

J: TRBJ2-1
length: 15
V: TRBV10-3
D: TRBD2
CDR3: CAIRSLAGGTNEQFF

J: TRBJ1-5
length: 17
V: TRBV6-2/TRBV6-3
D: .
CDR3: CASSYPTTGIGSQPQHF

J: TRBJ1-1
length: 15
V: TRBV28
D: .
CDR3: CASSLGGGRRAEAFF

J: TRBJ1-2
length: 17
V: TRBV19
D: .
CDR3: CASRSMGQGGWGSGYTF

J: TRBJ2-3
length: 18
V: TRBV4-2
D: TRBD2
CDR3: CASSQDSSGGAVRDTQYF

J: TRBJ2-3
length: 17
V: TRBV7-6
D: TRBD2
CDR3: CASSSRTSWGGTDTQYF